Below, 18 T cell receptor beta chains from the same sample are listed, as sequenced in a study of technical replicates of blood from a few donors. TCRdb keeps only in-frame clones here, not all; method: immunoSEQ multiplex PCR. The table shows 85,000 to 100,000 clones, with approximately 95% occurring only once. Sample: T cells isolated from PBMCs. The receptor source for this set is a human donor in good health.

The CDR3 loop reads CASSFGTSGNTIYF. The CDR3 nucleotides are TGTGCCAGCAGCTTCGGTACTTCTGGAAACACCATATATTTT. V and J are TRBV7-9 and TRBJ1-3; D unclear. The V end was cut by 3 bases, the J end by 1 base, with 7 bases between. This CDR3 spans 14 amino acids. Per germline, CDR1 SEHNR and CDR2 FQNEAQ (reference sequence).

The chain is built from TRBV28 and TRBJ2-7, with D perhaps TRBD2 (5 bases). The CDR3 has 14 amino acids. Per the germline V gene, CDR1 is MDHEN and CDR2 is SYDVKM. V lost 5 bases, J lost 3 bases, and 14 bases lay in between. CDR3 region: CASSASSLDYEQYF. Written as DNA, the CDR3 is TGTGCCAGCAGTGCCTCATCACTAGACTACGAGCAGTACTTC. The full variable domain, its missing parts supplied by reference TRBV28 and TRBJ2-7, is DVKVTQSSRYLVKRTGEKVFLECVQDMDHENMFWYRQDPGLGLRLIYFSYDVKMKEKGDIPEGYSVSREKKERFSLILESASTNQTSMYLCASSASSLDYEQYFGPGTRLTVT.

This sequence joins TRBV6-6 and TRBJ2-7; TRBD1 is a possible D gene (6 bases). Germline V gene data show CDR1 as MNHNY and CDR2 as SVGAGI (reference sequence). The CDR3 totals 14 residues. The V end lost 2 bases, the J end lost 2 bases, and 10 bases lay between the germline ends. CDR3: CASSYEQGPYEQYF. CDR3 in DNA: TGTGCCAGCAGTTACGAACAGGGTCCCTACGAGCAGTACTTC.

The genes are TRBV29-1 and TRBJ1-1, with 12 bases that match TRBD1. The CDR3 is 15 amino acids. J lost 10 bases, V lost 2 bases, and 11 bases had no gene match. The V gene's germline CDR1 is SQVTM and CDR2 ANQGSEA. The CDR3 bases are TGCAGCGTTGAACGCCCGGGACAGGGGGCGAGGAGAGCTTTCTTT. This encodes CSVERPGQGARRAFF.

This chain connects TRBV7-9 to TRBJ2-3; 7 bases are a match to TRBD2. CDR1 is SEHNR, CDR2 FQNEAQ, per germline (reference sequence). V was pared by 11 bases and J by 0 bases, with 5 bases of the junction left unmatched. CDR3 length: 13 residues. CDR3 amino acids: CAVSSGSTDTQYF. Written as DNA, the CDR3 is TGTGCCGTCTCTAGCGGAAGCACAGATACGCAGTATTTT. Together with reference TRBV7-9 and TRBJ2-3, the CDR3 gives the full variable domain: DTGVSQNPRHKITKRGQNVTFRCDPISEHNRLYWYRQTLGQGPEFLTYFQNEAQLEKSRLLSDRFSAERPKGSFSTLEIQRTEQGDSAMYLCAVSSGSTDTQYFGPGTRLTVL.

This chain uses TRBV2 with TRBJ2-3; 12 bases align to TRBD2. V shed 2 bases and J 10 bases; nucleotides not matched to a gene: 10. The length of the CDR3 is 16 residues. Germline CDR1 and CDR2: SNHLY and FYNNEI. The CDR3 DNA is TGTGCCAGCAGTGAAATCTGGCTAGCGGGAGGGTCGGCGCAGTATTTT. This translates into CASSEIWLAGGSAQYF.

The chain uses TRBV23-1 and TRBJ1-1; D is perhaps TRBD1 (5 bases). Being an ORF, TRBV23-1 has a function that is uncertain. The CDR3 is made up of 14 amino acids. The V end was cut by 0 bases, the J end by 4 bases, with 9 bases between. The CDR3 here is CASSQSRAGTEAFF. CDR3 DNA sequence: TGCGCCAGCAGTCAATCCAGGGCAGGCACTGAAGCTTTCTTT.

The J gene is TRBJ1-1, the V gene TRBV7-9; D ambiguous. Germline V gene lookup returns CDR1 SEHNR and CDR2 FQNEAQ (reference sequence). V lost 3 bases and J lost 8, with 7 bases in between. The CDR3 totals 11 residues. The CDR3 spells CASSFDLEAFF. The CDR3 bases are TGTGCCAGCAGCTTCGACTTGGAAGCTTTCTTT. The variable domain in full, completed from reference TRBV7-9 and TRBJ1-1, reads DTGVSQNPRHKITKRGQNVTFRCDPISEHNRLYWYRQTLGQGPEFLTYFQNEAQLEKSRLLSDRFSAERPKGSFSTLEIQRTEQGDSAMYLCASSFDLEAFFGQGTRLTVV.

J is TRBJ2-1 and V is TRBV28; 8 bases align to TRBD2. The CDR3 has 16 residues. Germline V CDR1 and CDR2: MDHEN, SYDVKM. Unmatched junction bases numbered 14, after V lost 5 bases and J lost 8 bases. DNA for the CDR3: TGTGCCAGCAGTCTCCCCCAAGGGCTAGCGGGCTATGAGCAGTTCTTC. It is translated as CASSLPQGLAGYEQFF.

V is TRBV5-6 and J is TRBJ1-2; D possibly corresponds to TRBD1 (6 bases). The length of the CDR3 is 15 residues. The germline gives CDR1 SGHDT, CDR2 YYEEEE. Trimming took off 4 bases at V and 3 bases at J, with 16 bases between the two ends. The CDR3 reads CASSTDSLYDYGYTF. CDR3 coding DNA: TGTGCCAGCAGCACGGACAGCCTATACGACTATGGCTACACCTTC.

The V and J genes are TRBV6-4 and TRBJ2-1, with 10 bases fitting TRBD2. With 11 bases clipped from V and 7 bases from J, the junction kept 14 bases outside the gene matches. The germline CDR1 and CDR2 sequences are MRHNA and SNTAGT. CDR3 length equals 15 residues. DNA of the CDR3: TGTGCCGGATACCAGCTTAGCGGGGGGTGGAATGAGCAGTTCTTC. This translates into CAGYQLSGGWNEQFF.

The chain has TRBV6-5 and TRBJ1-4; unclear D gene. The V end lost 6 bases, the J end lost 0 bases, and 11 bases lay between the germline ends. From germline, CDR1 is MNHEY and CDR2 SVGAGI. The length of the CDR3 is 15 residues. The DNA for the CDR3 is TGTGCCAGCAGCCACGACGGAGCAACTAATGAAAAACTGTTTTTT. Translating gives CASSHDGATNEKLFF.

V usage is TRBV4-1 and J usage is TRBJ1-1; 7 nucleotides line up with TRBD1. The CDR3 runs to 15 residues. V gave up 4 bases and J gave up 0 bases; unmatched junction bases: 5. Looked up from germline, CDR1 is MGHRA and CDR2 is YSYEKL. The DNA of the CDR3 is TGCGCCAGCAGCCTCTTACAGGGGATGAACACTGAAGCTTTCTTT. It encodes CASSLLQGMNTEAFF.

This chain uses TRBV7-7 with TRBJ2-5; 10 bases match TRBD2. The CDR3 extends over 16 amino acids. J lost 5 bases, V lost 1 base, and 7 bases had no gene match. CDR1 is SSHAT and CDR2 is FNYEAQ in the germline V gene (reference sequence). CDR3 protein: CASSLELAGTGETQYF. DNA for the CDR3: TGTGCCAGCAGCTTAGAACTAGCGGGAACTGGGGAGACCCAGTACTTC.

The chain carries TRBV19 and TRBJ2-6, with D maybe TRBD1 (6 bases). CDR1 is LNHDA, CDR2 SQIVND, per germline (reference sequence). Trimming took off 7 bases at V and 0 bases at J, with 10 bases between the two ends. This CDR3 contains 15 residues. CDR3 sequence (DNA): TGTGCCAGTAAGGGGGATCACTCTGGGGCCAACGTCCTGACTTTC. This encodes CASKGDHSGANVLTF. The full variable domain, rest sourced from reference TRBV19 and TRBJ2-6, is DGGITQSPKYLFRKEGQNVTLSCEQNLNHDAMYWYRQDPGQGLRLIYYSQIVNDFQKGDIAEGYSVSREKKESFPLTVTSAQKNPTAFYLCASKGDHSGANVLTFGAGSRLTVL.

This clone has just one count. This rearrangement joins TRBV10-1 to TRBJ2-7, with no clear D. This CDR3 spans 14 amino acids. Trimming pared 4 bases from V and 2 bases from J, leaving 12 bases between. Germline values: CDR1 WNHNN, CDR2 SYGVQD (reference sequence). The CDR3 sequence: CASSGVGGPYEQYF. In DNA, the CDR3 is TGCGCCAGCAGTGGGGTTGGCGGCCCCTACGAGCAGTACTTC.

The chain combines TRBV6-5 with TRBJ1-1; tentatively, D is TRBD1 (6 bases). The V end lost 4 bases, the J end lost 5 bases, and 8 bases lay between the germline ends. The CDR3 loop spans 12 amino acids. The germline V gene encodes CDR1 MNHEY and CDR2 SVGAGI. The CDR3 sequence is CASSLRGTEAFF. The CDR3 DNA sequence: TGTGCCAGCAGTTTAAGGGGGACTGAAGCTTTCTTT.

This rearrangement joins TRBV14 to TRBJ2-7; tentative D call: TRBD1 (5 bases). There are 14 residues in the CDR3. Germline values: CDR1 SGHDN, CDR2 FVKESK. The V and J ends lost 4 bases and 1 base respectively, with 11 bases between them. For the CDR3, the DNA is TGTGCCAGCAGCCCGACCAGGGTGTCCTACGAGCAGTACTTC. It is translated as CASSPTRVSYEQYF.